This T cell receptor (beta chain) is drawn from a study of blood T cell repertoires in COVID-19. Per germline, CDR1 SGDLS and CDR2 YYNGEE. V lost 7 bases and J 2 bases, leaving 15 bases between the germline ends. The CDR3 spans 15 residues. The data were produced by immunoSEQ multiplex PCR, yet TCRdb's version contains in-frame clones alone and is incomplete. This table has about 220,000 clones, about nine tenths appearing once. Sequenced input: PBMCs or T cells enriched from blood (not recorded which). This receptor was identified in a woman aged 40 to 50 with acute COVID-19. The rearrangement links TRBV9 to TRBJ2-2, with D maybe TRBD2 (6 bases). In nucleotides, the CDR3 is TGTGCCAGCGGGGGACTCGGGGCTAACACCGGGGAGCTGTTTTTT. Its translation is CASGGLGANTGELFF. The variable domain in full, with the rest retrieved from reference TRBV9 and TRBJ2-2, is DSGVTQTPKHLITATGQRVTLRCSPRSGDLSVYWYQQSLDQGLQFLIQYYNGEERAKGNILERFSAQQFPDLHSELNLSSLELGDSALYFCASGGLGANTGELFFGEGSRLTVL.